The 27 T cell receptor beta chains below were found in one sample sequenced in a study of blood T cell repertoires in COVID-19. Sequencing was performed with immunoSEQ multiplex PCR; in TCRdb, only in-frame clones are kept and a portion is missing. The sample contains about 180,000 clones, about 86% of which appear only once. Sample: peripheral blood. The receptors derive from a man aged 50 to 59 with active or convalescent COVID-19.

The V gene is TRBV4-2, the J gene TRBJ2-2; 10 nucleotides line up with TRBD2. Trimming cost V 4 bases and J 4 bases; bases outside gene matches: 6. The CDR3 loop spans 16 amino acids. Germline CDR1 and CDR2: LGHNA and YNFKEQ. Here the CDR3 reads CASSPLRTSGTGELFF. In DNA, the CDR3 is TGTGCCAGCAGCCCCTTACGGACTAGCGGCACCGGGGAGCTGTTTTTT.

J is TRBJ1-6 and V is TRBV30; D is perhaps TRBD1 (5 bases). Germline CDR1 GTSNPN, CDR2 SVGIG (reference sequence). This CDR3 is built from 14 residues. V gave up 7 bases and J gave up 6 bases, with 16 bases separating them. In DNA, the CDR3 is TGTGCCTTGACAGCCCCTGGGATTAATTCACCCCTCCACTTT. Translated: CALTAPGINSPLHF.

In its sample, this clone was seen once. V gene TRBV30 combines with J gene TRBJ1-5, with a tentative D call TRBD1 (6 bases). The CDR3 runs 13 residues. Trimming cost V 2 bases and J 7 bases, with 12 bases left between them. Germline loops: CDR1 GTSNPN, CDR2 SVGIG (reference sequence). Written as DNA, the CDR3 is TGTGCCTGGAGTATGACAGGCCTACAGCCCCAGCATTTT. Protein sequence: CAWSMTGLQPQHF.

CDR3 in amino acids: CASSYRQGHQPQHF. The CDR3 DNA is TGTGCCAGCAGTTATAGACAGGGACATCAGCCCCAGCATTTT. This sequence joins TRBV6-2 or TRBV6-3 and TRBJ1-5; 7 bases agree with TRBD1. The V segment lost 3 bases and the J segment 5 bases; nucleotides outside the gene matches: 4. This CDR3 spans 14 amino acids. CDR1 MNHEY and CDR2 SVGEGT come from the germline V gene.

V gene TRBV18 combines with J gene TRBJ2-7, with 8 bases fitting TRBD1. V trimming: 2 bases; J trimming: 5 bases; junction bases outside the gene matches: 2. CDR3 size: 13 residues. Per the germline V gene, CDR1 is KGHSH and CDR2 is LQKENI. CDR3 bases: TGTGCCAGCTCACCAGGACAGGGAGACGAGCAGTACTTC. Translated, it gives CASSPGQGDEQYF. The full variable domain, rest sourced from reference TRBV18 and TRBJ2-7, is NAGVMQNPRHLVRRRGQEARLRCSPMKGHSHVYWYRQLPEEGLKFMVYLQKENIIDESGMPKERFSAEFPKEGPSILRIQQVVRGDSAAYFCASSPGQGDEQYFGPGTRLTVT.

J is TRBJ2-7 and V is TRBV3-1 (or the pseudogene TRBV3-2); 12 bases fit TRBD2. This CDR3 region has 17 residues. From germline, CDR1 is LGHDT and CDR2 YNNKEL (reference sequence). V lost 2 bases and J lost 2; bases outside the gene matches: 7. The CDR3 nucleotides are TGTGCCAGCAGCCAAACCAACAGGACTAGCGGGACCTACGAGCAGTACTTC. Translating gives CASSQTNRTSGTYEQYF.

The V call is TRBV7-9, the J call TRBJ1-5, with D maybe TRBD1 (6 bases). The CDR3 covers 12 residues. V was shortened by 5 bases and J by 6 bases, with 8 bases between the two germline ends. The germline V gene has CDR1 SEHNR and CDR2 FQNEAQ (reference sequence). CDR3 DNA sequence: TGTGCCAGCAGCCCAGGGGTTCAGCCCCAGCATTTT. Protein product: CASSPGVQPQHF.

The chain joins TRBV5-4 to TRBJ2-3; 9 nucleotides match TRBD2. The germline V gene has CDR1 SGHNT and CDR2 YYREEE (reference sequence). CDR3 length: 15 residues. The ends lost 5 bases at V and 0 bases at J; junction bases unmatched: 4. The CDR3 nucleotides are TGTGCCAGCAGGAAAGCGGGAGGAAGCACAGATACGCAGTATTTT. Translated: CASRKAGGSTDTQYF. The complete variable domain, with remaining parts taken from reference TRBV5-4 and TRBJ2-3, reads ETGVTQSPTHLIKTRGQQVTLRCSSQSGHNTVSWYQQALGQGPQFIFQYYREEENGRGNFPPRFSGLQFPNYSSELNVNALELDDSALYLCASRKAGGSTDTQYFGPGTRLTVL.

The chain's CDR3 is CASSLALRVPDTQYF. CDR3 coding DNA: TGTGCCAGCAGCTTAGCGCTGCGGGTCCCAGATACGCAGTATTTT. V gene TRBV7-6 combines with J gene TRBJ2-3; TRBD2 might be the D (5 bases). The CDR3 runs 15 residues. Deletions cut 0 bases from V and 4 bases from J, with 11 bases between. Per germline, CDR1 SGHVS and CDR2 FNYEAQ.

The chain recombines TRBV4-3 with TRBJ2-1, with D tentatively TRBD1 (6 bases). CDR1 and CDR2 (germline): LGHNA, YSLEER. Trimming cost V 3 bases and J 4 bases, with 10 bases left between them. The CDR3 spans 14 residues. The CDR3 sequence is CASSQFGTYNEQFF. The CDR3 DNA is TGCGCCAGCAGCCAGTTTGGGACATACAATGAGCAGTTCTTC.

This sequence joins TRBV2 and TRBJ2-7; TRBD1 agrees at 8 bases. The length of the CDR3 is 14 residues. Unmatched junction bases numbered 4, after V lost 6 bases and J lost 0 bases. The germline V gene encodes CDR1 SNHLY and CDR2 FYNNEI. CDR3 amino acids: CASRGQGTSYEQYF. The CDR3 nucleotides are TGTGCCAGCAGAGGACAGGGAACCTCCTACGAGCAGTACTTC.

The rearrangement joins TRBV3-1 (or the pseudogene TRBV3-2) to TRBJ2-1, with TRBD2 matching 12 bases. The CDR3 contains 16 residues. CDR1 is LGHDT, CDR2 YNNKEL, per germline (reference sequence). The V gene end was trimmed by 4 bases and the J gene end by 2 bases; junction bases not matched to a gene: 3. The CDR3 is CASSPLAGGTYNEQFF. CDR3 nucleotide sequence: TGTGCCAGCAGCCCACTAGCGGGAGGAACCTACAATGAGCAGTTCTTC.

The CDR3 coding sequence is TGTGCCAGCAGCTTACGAGCGGGCAATCAGCCCCAGCATTTT. Translated, it gives CASSLRAGNQPQHF. V is TRBV11-2 and J is TRBJ1-5, with D uncertain. Trimming removed 2 bases from V and 2 bases from J, with 7 bases in between. Germline V gene sequence: CDR1 SGHAT, CDR2 FQNNGV. The CDR3 is 14 amino acids.

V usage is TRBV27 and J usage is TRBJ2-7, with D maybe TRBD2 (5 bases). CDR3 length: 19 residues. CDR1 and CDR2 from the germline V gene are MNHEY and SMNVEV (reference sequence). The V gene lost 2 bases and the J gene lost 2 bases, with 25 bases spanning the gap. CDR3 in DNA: TGTGCCAGCAGTTTAATTAGTTTGGGAACTAGTCGTGGTGCCTACGAGCAGTACTTC. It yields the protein CASSLISLGTSRGAYEQYF.

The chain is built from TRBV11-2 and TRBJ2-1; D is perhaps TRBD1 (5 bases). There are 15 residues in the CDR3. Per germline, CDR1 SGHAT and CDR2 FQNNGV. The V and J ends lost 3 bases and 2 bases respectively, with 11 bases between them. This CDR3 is CASSFTAGTYNEQFF. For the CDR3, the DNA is TGTGCCAGCAGCTTCACGGCAGGGACCTACAATGAGCAGTTCTTC.

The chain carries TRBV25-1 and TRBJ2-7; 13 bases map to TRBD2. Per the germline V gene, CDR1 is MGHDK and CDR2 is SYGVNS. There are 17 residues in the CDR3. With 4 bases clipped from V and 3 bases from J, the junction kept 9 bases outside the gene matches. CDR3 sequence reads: CASSAGLAGASIYEQYF. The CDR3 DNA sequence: TGTGCCAGCAGTGCTGGACTAGCGGGAGCTAGTATCTACGAGCAGTACTTC.

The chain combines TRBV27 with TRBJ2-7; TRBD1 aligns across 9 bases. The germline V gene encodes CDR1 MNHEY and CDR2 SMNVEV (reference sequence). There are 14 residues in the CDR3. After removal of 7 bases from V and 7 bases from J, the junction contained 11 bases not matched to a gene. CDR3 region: CASKLGTGSGEQYF. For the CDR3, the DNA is TGTGCCAGCAAACTGGGGACAGGGTCAGGGGAGCAGTACTTC.

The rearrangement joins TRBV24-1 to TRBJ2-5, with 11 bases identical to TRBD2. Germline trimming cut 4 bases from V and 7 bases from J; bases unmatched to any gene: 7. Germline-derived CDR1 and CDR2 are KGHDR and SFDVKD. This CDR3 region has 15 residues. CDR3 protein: CATSDLGLAAGTQYF. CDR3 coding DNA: TGTGCCACCAGTGACTTGGGACTAGCGGCTGGGACCCAGTACTTC.

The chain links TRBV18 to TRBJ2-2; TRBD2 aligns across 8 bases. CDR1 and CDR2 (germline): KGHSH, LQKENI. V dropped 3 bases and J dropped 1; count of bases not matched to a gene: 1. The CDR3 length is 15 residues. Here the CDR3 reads CASSPSGGNTGELFF. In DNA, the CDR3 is TGTGCCAGCTCACCGAGCGGGGGGAACACCGGGGAGCTGTTTTTT.

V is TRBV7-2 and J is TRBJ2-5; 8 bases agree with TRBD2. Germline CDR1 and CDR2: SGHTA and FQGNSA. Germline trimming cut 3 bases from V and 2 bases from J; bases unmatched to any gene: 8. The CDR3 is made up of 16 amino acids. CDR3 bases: TGTGCCAGCAGCTTTTGGATAGCGGGGTTTCAAGAGACCCAGTACTTC. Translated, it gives CASSFWIAGFQETQYF.

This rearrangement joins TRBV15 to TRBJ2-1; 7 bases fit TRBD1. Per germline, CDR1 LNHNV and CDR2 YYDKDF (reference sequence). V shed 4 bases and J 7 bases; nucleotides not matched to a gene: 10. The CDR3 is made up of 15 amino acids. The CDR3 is CATSTLNRGGNEQFF. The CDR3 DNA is TGTGCCACCAGCACGCTAAACAGGGGCGGGAATGAGCAGTTCTTC.

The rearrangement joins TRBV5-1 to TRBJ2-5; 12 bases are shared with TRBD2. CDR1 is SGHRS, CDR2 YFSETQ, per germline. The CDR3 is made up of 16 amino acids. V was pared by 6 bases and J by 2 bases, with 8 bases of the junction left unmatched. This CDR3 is CASNLAGGPRQETQYF. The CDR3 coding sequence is TGCGCCAGCAACCTAGCGGGAGGGCCGAGGCAAGAGACCCAGTACTTC.

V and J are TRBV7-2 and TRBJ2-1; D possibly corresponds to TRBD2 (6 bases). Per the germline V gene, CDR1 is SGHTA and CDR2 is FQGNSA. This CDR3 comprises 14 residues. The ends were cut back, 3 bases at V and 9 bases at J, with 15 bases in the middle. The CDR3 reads CASSFGGGRGEQFF. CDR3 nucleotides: TGTGCCAGCAGCTTCGGGGGTGGACGGGGTGAGCAGTTCTTC. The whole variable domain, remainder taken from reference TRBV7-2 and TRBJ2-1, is GAGVSQSPSNKVTEKGKDVELRCDPISGHTALYWYRQSLGQGLEFLIYFQGNSAPDKSGLPSDRFSAERTGGSVSTLTIQRTQQEDSAVYLCASSFGGGRGEQFFGPGTRLTVL.

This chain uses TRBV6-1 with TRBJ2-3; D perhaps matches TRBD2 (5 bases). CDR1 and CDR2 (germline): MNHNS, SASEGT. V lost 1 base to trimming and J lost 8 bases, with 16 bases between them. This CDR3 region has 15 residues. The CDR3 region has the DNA TGTGCCAGCAGTGAAGTAAGGACCCCGGCGGGTACGCAGTATTTT. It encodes CASSEVRTPAGTQYF.

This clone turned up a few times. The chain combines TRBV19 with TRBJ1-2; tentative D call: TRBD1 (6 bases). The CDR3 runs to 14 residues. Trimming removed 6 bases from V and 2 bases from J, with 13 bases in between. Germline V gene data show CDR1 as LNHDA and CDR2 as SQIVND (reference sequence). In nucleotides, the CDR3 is TGTGCCAGTAGACCACAGGGAGGGAACTATGGCTACACCTTC. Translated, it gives CASRPQGGNYGYTF.

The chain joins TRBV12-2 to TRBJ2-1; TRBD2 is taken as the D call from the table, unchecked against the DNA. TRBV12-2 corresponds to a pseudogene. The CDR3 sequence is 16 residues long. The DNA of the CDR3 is TGTGCAAGTCGCTTCCTAGCGGGAGGCCGCTGGGATGAGCAGTTCTTC. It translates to CASRFLAGGRWDEQFF.

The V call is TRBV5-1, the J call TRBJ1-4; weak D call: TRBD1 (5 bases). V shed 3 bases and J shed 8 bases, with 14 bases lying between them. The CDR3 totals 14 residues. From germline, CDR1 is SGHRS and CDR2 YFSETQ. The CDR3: CASSSTGTQEKLFF. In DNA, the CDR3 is TGCGCCAGCAGCTCAACCGGGACTCAAGAAAAACTGTTTTTT.